This TCR beta chain came from a study of T cell responses to AZD1222 COVID-19 vaccine. Study-wide context: Timing groups of about 4 and about 12 weeks for second doses were pooled.

This CDR3 has 14 amino acids. Study-wide results and limits: Donors skewed white British and female; clonal diversity was possibly underestimated. Of the AZD1222 recipients, only six or seven were seropositive at baseline.

Sequencing used immunoSEQ multiplex PCR; TCRdb keeps in-frame clones, though not all of them. The table lists about 100,000 clones, about nine tenths of them singletons. About this clone itself: What it recognizes is unknown.

The source is an adult in good health. The specimen was peripheral blood, collected on day 0 of AZD1222 vaccination. The chain carries TRBV7-5 and TRBJ1-4. TRBV7-5 is listed as a pseudogene. In nucleotides, the CDR3 is TGTGTCAGAAGCCCCCAGGGAGGTCGTGAAAAACTGTTTTTT. This codes for CVRSPQGGREKLFF.